Listed here is a single T cell receptor beta chain. Germline V gives CDR1 SGHNT, CDR2 YYREEE (reference sequence). The CDR3 totals 12 residues. V was clipped by 4 bases and J by 2 bases, with 5 bases between them. In the original workflow: Reference gene primer amplification gave nucleated cell count estimates. Produced via immunoSEQ multiplex PCR; TCRdb's table is partial and in-frame only. V and J calls and clone size are copied from that table; D and trimming were computed from the DNA. The sample records around 190,000 clones, 86% being singletons. The sample is drawn from a study of blood T cell repertoires in COVID-19. At the level of the study: Acute and convalescent COVID-19 samples came from the United States, Italy and Spain.

The chain joins TRBV5-4 to TRBJ2-3, with D uncertain. This TCR was recovered from a man aged 70-80 years with active or convalescent COVID-19. Sequenced input: peripheral blood. The CDR3 nucleotides read TGTGCCAGCAGCCAAAACACAGATACGCAGTATTTT. It translates to CASSQNTDTQYF. The whole variable domain, filled in from reference TRBV5-4 and TRBJ2-3, reads ETGVTQSPTHLIKTRGQQVTLRCSSQSGHNTVSWYQQALGQGPQFIFQYYREEENGRGNFPPRFSGLQFPNYSSELNVNALELDDSALYLCASSQNTDTQYFGPGTRLTVL.